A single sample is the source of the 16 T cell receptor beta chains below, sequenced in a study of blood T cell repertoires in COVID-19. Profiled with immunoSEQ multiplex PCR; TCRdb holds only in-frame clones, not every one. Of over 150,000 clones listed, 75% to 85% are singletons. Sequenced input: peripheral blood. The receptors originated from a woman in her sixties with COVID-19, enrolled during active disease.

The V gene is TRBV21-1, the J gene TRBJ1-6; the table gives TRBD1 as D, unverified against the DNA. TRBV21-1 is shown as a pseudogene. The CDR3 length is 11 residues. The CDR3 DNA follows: TGTGCCAGGACAGATAATTCACCCCTCCACTTT. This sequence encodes CARTDNSPLHF.

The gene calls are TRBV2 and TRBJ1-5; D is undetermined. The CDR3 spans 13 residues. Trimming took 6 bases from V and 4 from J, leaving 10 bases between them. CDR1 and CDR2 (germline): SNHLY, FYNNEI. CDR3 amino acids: CASRAAVNQPQHF. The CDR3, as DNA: TGTGCCAGCAGAGCAGCGGTAAATCAGCCCCAGCATTTT.

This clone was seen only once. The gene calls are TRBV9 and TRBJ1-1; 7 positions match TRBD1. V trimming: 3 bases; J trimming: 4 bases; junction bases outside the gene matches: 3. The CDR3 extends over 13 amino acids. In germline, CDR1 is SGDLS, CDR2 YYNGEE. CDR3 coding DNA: TGTGCCAGCAGCGGGACAGGTGTCACTGAAGCTTTCTTT. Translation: CASSGTGVTEAFF.

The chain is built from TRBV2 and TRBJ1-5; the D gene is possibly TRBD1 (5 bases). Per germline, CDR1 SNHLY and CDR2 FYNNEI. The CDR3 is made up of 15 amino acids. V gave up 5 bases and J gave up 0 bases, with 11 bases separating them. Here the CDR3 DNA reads TGTGCCAGCAGTTCAGGGATGAATAGCAATCAGCCCCAGCATTTT. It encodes CASSSGMNSNQPQHF.

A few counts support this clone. The CDR3 sequence: CASSQAPTGGGARNEQFF. As DNA, the CDR3 is TGTGCCAGCAGCCAAGCCCCGACGGGAGGCGGGGCCAGGAATGAGCAGTTCTTC. The rearrangement uses TRBV3-1 (or the pseudogene TRBV3-2) and TRBJ2-1, with TRBD2 matching over 7 bases. This CDR3 is built from 18 residues. Germline loops: CDR1 LGHDT, CDR2 YNNKEL (reference sequence). V shed 1 base, J shed 7 bases, and the junction held 16 bases outside the gene matches.

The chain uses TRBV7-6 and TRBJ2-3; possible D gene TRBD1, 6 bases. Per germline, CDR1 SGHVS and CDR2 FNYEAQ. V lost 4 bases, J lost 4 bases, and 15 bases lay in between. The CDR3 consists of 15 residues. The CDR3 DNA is TGTGCCAGCAGCTCGGGACACCCCCCGGCAGATACGCAGTATTTT. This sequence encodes CASSSGHPPADTQYF.

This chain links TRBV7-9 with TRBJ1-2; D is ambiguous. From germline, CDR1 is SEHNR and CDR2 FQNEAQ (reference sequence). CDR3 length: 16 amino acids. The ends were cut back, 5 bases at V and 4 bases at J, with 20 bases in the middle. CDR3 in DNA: TGTGCCAGCAGCCCGGACTTAAGGGAAGCCTTCTATGGCTACACCTTC. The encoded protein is CASSPDLREAFYGYTF.

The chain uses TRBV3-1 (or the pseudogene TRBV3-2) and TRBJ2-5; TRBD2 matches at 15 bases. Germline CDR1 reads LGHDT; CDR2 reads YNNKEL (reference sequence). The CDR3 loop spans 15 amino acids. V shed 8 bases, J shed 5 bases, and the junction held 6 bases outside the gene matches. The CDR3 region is CASGTSGRLVETQYF. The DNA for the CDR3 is TGTGCCAGCGGGACTAGCGGGAGGTTAGTGGAGACCCAGTACTTC.

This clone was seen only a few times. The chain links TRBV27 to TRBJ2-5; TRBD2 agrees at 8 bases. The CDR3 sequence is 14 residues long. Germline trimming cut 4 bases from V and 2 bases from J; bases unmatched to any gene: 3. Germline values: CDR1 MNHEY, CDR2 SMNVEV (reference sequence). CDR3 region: CASSSTSAQETQYF. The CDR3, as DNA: TGTGCCAGCAGTTCGACTAGCGCGCAAGAGACCCAGTACTTC.

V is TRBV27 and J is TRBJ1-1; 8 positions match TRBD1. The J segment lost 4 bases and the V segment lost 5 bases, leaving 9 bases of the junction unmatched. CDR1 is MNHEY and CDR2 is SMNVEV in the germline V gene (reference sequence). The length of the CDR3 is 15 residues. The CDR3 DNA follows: TGTGCCAGCAGTCTGGACAGGGTTCAGACCACTGAAGCTTTCTTT. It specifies CASSLDRVQTTEAFF.

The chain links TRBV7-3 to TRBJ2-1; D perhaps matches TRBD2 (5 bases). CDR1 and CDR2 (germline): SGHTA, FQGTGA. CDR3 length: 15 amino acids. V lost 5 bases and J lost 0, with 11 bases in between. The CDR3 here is CASSKRSSSYNEQFF. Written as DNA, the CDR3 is TGTGCCAGCAGCAAGCGGTCTAGCTCCTACAATGAGCAGTTCTTC. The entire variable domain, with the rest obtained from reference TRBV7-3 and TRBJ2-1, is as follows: GAGVSQTPSNKVTEKGKYVELRCDPISGHTALYWYRQSLGQGPEFLIYFQGTGAADDSGLPNDRFFAVRPEGSVSTLKIQRTERGDSAVYLCASSKRSSSYNEQFFGPGTRLTVL.

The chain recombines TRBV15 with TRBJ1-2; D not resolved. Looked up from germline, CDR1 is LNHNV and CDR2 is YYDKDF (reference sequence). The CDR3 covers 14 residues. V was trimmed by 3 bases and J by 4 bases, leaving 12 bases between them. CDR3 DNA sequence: TGTGCCACCAGCAGGGAGGCAGCGATCTATGGCTACACCTTC. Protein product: CATSREAAIYGYTF.

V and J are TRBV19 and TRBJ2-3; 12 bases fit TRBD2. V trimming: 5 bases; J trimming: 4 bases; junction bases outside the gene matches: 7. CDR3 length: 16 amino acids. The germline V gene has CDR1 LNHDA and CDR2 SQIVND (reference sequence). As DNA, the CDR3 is TGTGCCAGTAGTCCGGGACTAGCGGGCTCGGCAGATACGCAGTATTTT. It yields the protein CASSPGLAGSADTQYF.

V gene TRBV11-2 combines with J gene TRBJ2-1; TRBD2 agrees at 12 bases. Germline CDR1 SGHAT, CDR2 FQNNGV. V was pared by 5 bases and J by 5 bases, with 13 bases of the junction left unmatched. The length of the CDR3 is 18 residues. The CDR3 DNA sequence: TGTGCCAGCAGCCCGACTAGCGGGGGCCGTTTTAGGGACAATGAGCAGTTCTTC. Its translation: CASSPTSGGRFRDNEQFF. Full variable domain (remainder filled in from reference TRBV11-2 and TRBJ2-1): EAGVAQSPRYKIIEKRQSVAFWCNPISGHATLYWYQQILGQGPKLLIQFQNNGVVDDSQLPKDRFSAERLKGVDSTLKIQPAKLEDSAVYLCASSPTSGGRFRDNEQFFGPGTRLTVL.

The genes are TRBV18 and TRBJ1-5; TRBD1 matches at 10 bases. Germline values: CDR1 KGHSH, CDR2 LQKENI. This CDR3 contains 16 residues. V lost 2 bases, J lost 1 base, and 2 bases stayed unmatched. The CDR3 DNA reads TGTGCCAGCTCACCATGGGGACAGGGGAGCAATCAGCCCCAGCATTTT. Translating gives CASSPWGQGSNQPQHF.

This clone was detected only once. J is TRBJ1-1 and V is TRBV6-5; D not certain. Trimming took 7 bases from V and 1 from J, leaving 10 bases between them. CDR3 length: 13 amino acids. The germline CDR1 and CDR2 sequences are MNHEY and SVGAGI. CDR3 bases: TGTGCCAGCAATAGTCTTGCGAACACTGAAGCTTTCTTT. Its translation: CASNSLANTEAFF.